These 9 T cell receptor beta chains were sequenced from one sample in a study of blood T cell repertoires in COVID-19. The method was immunoSEQ multiplex PCR; TCRdb's version includes in-frame clones alone and lacks a portion of them. The table records 200,000 or so clones, 75% to 90% of them present only once. The specimen was PBMCs or T cells enriched from blood (not recorded which). These receptors were obtained from a woman in her late teens or twenties in a cohort exposed to, infected with or recovered from COVID-19 (not recorded which).

The chain carries TRBV12-3 or TRBV12-4 and TRBJ1-1, with no clear D. V lost 0 bases to trimming and J lost 3 bases, with 5 bases between them. There are 13 residues in the CDR3. The CDR3 DNA reads as TGTGCCAGCAGTTTAGCCCCGGACACTGAAGCTTTCTTT. Its translation: CASSLAPDTEAFF.

Only one count was recorded for this clone. The chain employs TRBV9 and TRBJ1-1, with 7 bases aligning to TRBD1. Germline V gives CDR1 SGDLS, CDR2 YYNGEE. J was trimmed by 3 bases and V by 4 bases; bases with no gene match: 12. The CDR3 length is 16 residues. The CDR3 sequence is CASSPNHRGSHTEAFF. The DNA of the CDR3 is TGTGCCAGCAGCCCCAACCACAGGGGATCGCACACTGAAGCTTTCTTT.

The rearrangement joins TRBV5-1 to TRBJ1-4; D not certain. V lost 0 bases, J lost 6 bases, and 9 bases lay in between. The CDR3 totals 14 residues. CDR1 SGHRS and CDR2 YFSETQ come from the germline V gene. CDR3 residues: CASSLVGTYEKLFF. Written as DNA, the CDR3 is TGCGCCAGCAGCTTGGTGGGCACCTATGAAAAACTGTTTTTT.

This chain uses TRBV9 with TRBJ2-3; D gene ambiguous. The germline V gene encodes CDR1 SGDLS and CDR2 YYNGEE. Trimming took off 0 bases at V and 3 bases at J, with 14 bases between the two ends. The CDR3 is 16 amino acids. The CDR3 spells CASSVAVRARTDTQYF. Written as DNA, the CDR3 is TGTGCCAGCAGCGTAGCCGTACGTGCTAGGACAGATACGCAGTATTTT. The variable domain in full, with the rest retrieved from reference TRBV9 and TRBJ2-3, is DSGVTQTPKHLITATGQRVTLRCSPRSGDLSVYWYQQSLDQGLQFLIQYYNGEERAKGNILERFSAQQFPDLHSELNLSSLELGDSALYFCASSVAVRARTDTQYFGPGTRLTVL.

The rearrangement links TRBV6-5 to TRBJ1-5; D possibly corresponds to TRBD1 (5 bases). Trimming shortened V by 0 bases and J by 4 bases, and 10 bases separated the two germline ends. This CDR3 has 15 residues. Germline V CDR1 and CDR2: MNHEY, SVGAGI. Here the CDR3 reads CASSYSKGSNQPQHF. CDR3 in DNA: TGTGCCAGCAGTTACTCGAAGGGGTCAAATCAGCCCCAGCATTTT.

The gene calls are TRBV18 and TRBJ2-1; TRBD2 matches at 8 bases. Germline V lookup: CDR1 KGHSH, CDR2 LQKENI. The CDR3 is 15 residues long. The V segment lost 6 bases and the J segment 3 bases; nucleotides outside the gene matches: 7. DNA for the CDR3: TGTGCCAGCTCCCAGTTGGCGGGAGGCTACAATGAGCAGTTCTTC. As protein: CASSQLAGGYNEQFF.

The CDR3 DNA follows: TGTGCCAGCTCCCGGGACAGACACACTGAAGCTTTCTTT. It codes for CASSRDRHTEAFF. The chain recombines TRBV18 with TRBJ1-1, with 7 nucleotides matching TRBD1. V lost 6 bases to trimming and J lost 3 bases; unmatched junction nucleotides: 4. The CDR3 loop spans 13 amino acids. Germline values: CDR1 KGHSH, CDR2 LQKENI.

The gene calls are TRBV20-1 and TRBJ1-5; 10 bases align to TRBD1. The CDR3 is made up of 15 amino acids. The junction had 5 bases not matched to a gene; V was cut back by 3 bases and J by 3 bases. Per germline, CDR1 DFQATT and CDR2 SNEGSKA (reference sequence). This chain's CDR3 is CSASTGQGFNQPQHF. The CDR3 region has the DNA TGCAGTGCTAGTACGGGACAGGGGTTCAATCAGCCCCAGCATTTT.

CDR3 DNA sequence: TGTGCCAGTAGTATGAGGGGGTACTCCTACGAGCAGTACTTC. Amino acids: CASSMRGYSYEQYF. The chain recombines TRBV19 with TRBJ2-7; the D gene is possibly TRBD1 (6 bases). The V gene's germline CDR1 is LNHDA and CDR2 SQIVND (reference sequence). Trimming pared 3 bases from V and 0 bases from J, leaving 9 bases between. The CDR3 spans 14 residues.